This TCR beta chain was sequenced for a study of T cells after yellow fever vaccination (dated by TCRdb to between 2018 and 2021). In the study overall: The SMART-Seq v4 Ultra Low Input RNA kit was used to prepare libraries from fractions with low cell numbers. Bulk TCR alpha and beta repertoires were sequenced longitudinally to track T-cell clones before and after primary and booster YFV17D yellow fever vaccination. The cohort comprised two healthy male donors, one aged 18 to 30 and one aged 30 to 39 years. Blood was collected at multiple timepoints before and after primary and secondary immunization, and bulk PBMC replicates and cell subsets were isolated.

In the germline V gene, CDR1 corresponds to KGHSH and CDR2 to LQKENI. The germline V and J ends show losses of 2 bases and 1 base respectively, and no gene match explains 5 bases of the junction. From its cysteine to its phenylalanine, the CDR3 spans 16 amino acids. The entry retains the CDR3 DNA only, 48 bases that are in frame from base 1. TCR cDNA was synthesized by 5'RACE template switching, through which a universal primer site and unique molecular identifiers were introduced. cDNA synthesis was primed from both the TCR alpha and TCR beta constant segments. Library amplification involved two PCR steps, and the second step added sample barcodes and sequencing adapters. Sequencing of libraries was done on Illumina HiSeq 2500 (2x100 bp) or NovaSeq (2x150 bp). The authors processed their data as follows. MIGEC was used to demultiplex reads and collapse the reads into UMI consensus sequences, and MiXCR was used for V(D)J alignment. Vaccine-responding clonotypes were defined with edgeR using replicate PBMC samples, requiring FDR below 0.01 and a log2 fold change above 5 up to day 15. Each bulk clonotype was labeled CD4 or CD8 based on which sequenced repertoire, CD4 or CD8, contained the clonotype at higher abundance. TCRdb handled the public reads itself, with Q25 trimming in fastp and clone calling in MiXCR, and kept productive beta chains. Records with the same CDR3 protein are collapsed into one entry carrying the most frequent genes and DNA. The V and J calls were determined by TCRdb, not by the authors. In this sample the table shows fewer than 400,000 distinct CDR3 sequences, over 5% of which occur a single time. Jointly, the top ten make up approximately 15% of the sample.

What the study reported, not specific to this receptor: After the booster, most clones that had expanded after primary vaccination were detected again (around 97% of CD4 and under 90% of CD8), suggesting broad maintenance of memory. Because only two donors were included in the study, the extent to which the findings can be generalized is limited. The secondary T-cell response was found to be weaker but faster than the primary response, with a peak reached on day 5 rather than on day 15. FACS-sorted repertoires could contain abundant contaminating clonotypes from the bulk population, so computational filtering was required. A small share of clonotypes occurred in both CD4 and CD8 compartments, likely arising from convergent recombination.

The meaning of the sample's treatment or condition label: live attenuated yellow fever vaccine strain. At each blood-draw timepoint, two biological replicates of bulk PBMCs were obtained. PBMCs were isolated from peripheral blood using a standard Ficoll-Paque protocol. TriZol was used to extract RNA from bulk PBMCs, from CD4 and CD8 fractions, and from dextramer-positive and dextramer-negative fractions. This clonotype was seen more than once but under ten times. There is no known antigen for this receptor. The sample holds no much larger clone one base away, and base qualities are not on file. Recombination joined TRBV18 with TRBJ1-5, with 7 bases in between that match TRBD1. The source material was PBMCs, sampled 5 days after the yellow fever booster vaccination. This receptor was identified in a man aged 25 to 40 who received the YFV17D yellow fever vaccine. The CDR3 amino acid sequence is: CASSPDRVGSNQPQHF. The DNA reads as follows: TGTGCCAGCTCACCAGACAGGGTTGGGAGCAATCAGCCCCAGCATTTT.